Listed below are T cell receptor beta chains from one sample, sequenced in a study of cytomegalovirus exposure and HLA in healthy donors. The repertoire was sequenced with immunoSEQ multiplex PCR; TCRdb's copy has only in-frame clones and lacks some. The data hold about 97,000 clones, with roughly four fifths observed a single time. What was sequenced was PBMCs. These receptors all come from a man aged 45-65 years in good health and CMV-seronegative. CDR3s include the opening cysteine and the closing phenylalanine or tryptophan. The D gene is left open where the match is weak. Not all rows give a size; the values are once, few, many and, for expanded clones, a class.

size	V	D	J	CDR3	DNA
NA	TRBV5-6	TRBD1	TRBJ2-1	CASSSGTGKVNEQFF	TGTGCCAGCAGCTCCGGGACAGGGAAGGTGAATGAGCAGTTCTTC
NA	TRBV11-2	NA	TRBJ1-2	CASSLVSGAGGYTF	TGTGCCAGCAGCTTAGTAAGCGGGGCTGGGGGCTACACCTTC
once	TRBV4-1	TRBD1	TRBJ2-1	CASSQGPRDRGYNEQFF	TGCGCCAGCAGCCAAGGCCCGCGGGACAGGGGTTACAATGAGCAGTTCTTC
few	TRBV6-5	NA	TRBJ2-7	CASSFDGADPYEQYF	TGTGCCAGCAGTTTCGACGGAGCCGACCCCTACGAGCAGTACTTC
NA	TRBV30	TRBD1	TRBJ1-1	CAWGGTGLFSNTEAFF	TGTGCCTGGGGGGGGACAGGGTTGTTTTCGAACACTGAAGCTTTCTTT
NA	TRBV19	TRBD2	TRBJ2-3	CASSTLTSGRVSDTQYF	TGTGCCAGTAGTACTCTGACTAGCGGGAGGGTATCAGATACGCAGTATTTT
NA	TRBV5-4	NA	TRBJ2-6	CASSLGQEAFGANVLTF	TGTGCCAGCAGCTTGGGACAGGAGGCGTTTGGGGCCAACGTCCTGACTTTC
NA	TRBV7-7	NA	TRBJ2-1	CASSLMAEPNNEQFF	TGTGCCAGCAGCTTAATGGCAGAACCGAACAATGAGCAGTTCTTC
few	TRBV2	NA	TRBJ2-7	CASSEEGHQSGEQYF	TGTGCCAGCAGTGAAGAAGGACATCAATCGGGCGAGCAGTACTTC
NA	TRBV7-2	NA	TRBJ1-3	CASSLGSSGNTIYF	TGTGCCAGCAGCTTAGGCAGCTCTGGAAACACCATATATTTT
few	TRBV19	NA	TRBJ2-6	CASSPGFSGANVLTF	TGTGCCAGTTCTCCAGGCTTCTCTGGGGCCAACGTCCTGACTTTC
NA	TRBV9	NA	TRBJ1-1	CASSVEGANTEAFF	TGTGCCAGCAGCGTAGAGGGAGCGAACACTGAAGCTTTCTTT
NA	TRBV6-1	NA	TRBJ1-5	CASTSGGQPQHF	TGTGCCAGTACATCGGGGGGTCAGCCCCAGCATTTT
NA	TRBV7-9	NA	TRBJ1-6	CASSLREAYNSPLHF	TGTGCCAGCAGCTTAAGGGAGGCCTATAATTCACCCCTCCACTTT
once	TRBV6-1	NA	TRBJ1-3	CASSLQGNSGNTIYF	TGTGCCAGCAGTCTTCAGGGGAACTCTGGAAACACCATATATTTT
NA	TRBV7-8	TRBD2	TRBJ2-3	CASSLEQAGYTDTQYF	TGTGCCAGCAGCTTAGAACAAGCGGGGTACACAGATACGCAGTATTTT
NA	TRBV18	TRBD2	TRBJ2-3	CASSPGLAGGTDTQYF	TGTGCCAGCTCACCGGGACTAGCGGGGGGAACAGATACGCAGTATTTT